Listed here are 27 T cell receptor beta chains from one sample, sequenced in a study of control samples from healthy donors and cancer patients (dated by TCRdb to 2018 to 2020). Libraries were made using the immunoSEQ multiplex PCR assay. TCRdb stores this immuneACCESS table with in-frame sequences only. Part of the clones is absent; in the studies checked, under half of the shortfall reflects unresolved V genes, and no reason is known for the rest. Across this sample there are more than 110,000 clones, with roughly 90% seen only once. The ten top clones hold around 11% of the sample. The sample taken for sequencing was blood. The receptor set was obtained from a man younger than 40 in good health.

V and J are TRBV2 and TRBJ2-2, with a tentative D call TRBD2 (5 bases). Germline V gives CDR1 SNHLY, CDR2 FYNNEI. The V end was cut by 10 bases, the J end by 5 bases, with 17 bases between. The CDR3 totals 14 residues. The DNA of the CDR3 is TGTGCCACCCGGGGTGGGCCCGGGACCGGGGAGCTGTTTTTT. Amino acids: CATRGGPGTGELFF. Supplemented by reference TRBV2 and TRBJ2-2, the full variable domain reads EPEVTQTPSHQVTQMGQEVILRCVPISNHLYFYWYRQILGQKVEFLVSFYNNEISEKSEIFDDQFSVERPDGSNFTLKIRSTKLEDSAMYFCATRGGPGTGELFFGEGSRLTVL.

This clone was detected once. The chain has TRBV6-6 and TRBJ2-2; D is possibly TRBD1 (5 bases). CDR1 and CDR2 (germline): MNHNY, SVGAGI (reference sequence). The CDR3 runs 13 residues. Trimming stripped 6 bases from V and 1 base from J, with 6 bases between. The DNA for the CDR3 is TGTGCCAGCAGGACAGTGAACACCGGGGAGCTGTTTTTT. Encoded protein: CASRTVNTGELFF.

The V call is TRBV27, the J call TRBJ2-7; D is uncertain. The germline gives CDR1 MNHEY, CDR2 SMNVEV (reference sequence). The V end lost 3 bases, the J end lost 3 bases, and 9 bases lay between the germline ends. CDR3 length equals 13 residues. The CDR3 nucleotides are TGTGCCAGCAGTTTTTCGGCAGACTACGAGCAGTACTTC. This codes for CASSFSADYEQYF.

The chain joins TRBV5-1 to TRBJ2-1; D gene unclear. V lost 2 bases and J lost 2, with 11 bases in between. This CDR3 spans 15 amino acids. Germline CDR1 and CDR2: SGHRS and YFSETQ. The DNA for the CDR3 is TGCGCCAGCAGCTTCCGGGCCCATACCTACAATGAGCAGTTCTTC. It codes for CASSFRAHTYNEQFF. Variable domain in full (rest from reference TRBV5-1 and TRBJ2-1): KAGVTQTPRYLIKTRGQQVTLSCSPISGHRSVSWYQQTPGQGLQFLFEYFSETQRNKGNFPGRFSGRQFSNSRSEMNVSTLELGDSALYLCASSFRAHTYNEQFFGPGTRLTVL.

This clone has only one observation. The V call is TRBV19, the J call TRBJ1-1; possible D gene TRBD1, 5 bases. This CDR3 is 13 amino acids long. Germline-derived CDR1 and CDR2 are LNHDA and SQIVND (reference sequence). The germline V and J ends were trimmed by 5 bases and 0 bases, with 7 bases remaining between them. The CDR3 is CASSHRMNTEAFF. CDR3 bases: TGTGCCAGTAGTCACAGGATGAACACTGAAGCTTTCTTT.

V usage is TRBV15 and J usage is TRBJ2-1, with 9 bases identical to TRBD2. Germline V gene sequence: CDR1 LNHNV, CDR2 YYDKDF (reference sequence). CDR3 length: 17 amino acids. V lost 0 bases and J lost 5; bases outside the gene matches: 8. The CDR3 loop is CATSRDSPSGTNNEQFF. For the CDR3, the DNA is TGTGCCACCAGCAGAGATAGTCCTAGCGGGACAAACAATGAGCAGTTCTTC.

V gene TRBV19 combines with J gene TRBJ2-5; possible D gene TRBD2, 5 bases. Per the germline V gene, CDR1 is LNHDA and CDR2 is SQIVND (reference sequence). CDR3 length: 12 residues. Deletions cut 7 bases from V and 1 base from J, with 7 bases between. CDR3 sequence: CASTDFQETQYF. The DNA for the CDR3 is TGTGCCAGTACGGACTTCCAAGAGACCCAGTACTTC. Full variable domain (remainder filled in from reference TRBV19 and TRBJ2-5): DGGITQSPKYLFRKEGQNVTLSCEQNLNHDAMYWYRQDPGQGLRLIYYSQIVNDFQKGDIAEGYSVSREKKESFPLTVTSAQKNPTAFYLCASTDFQETQYFGPGTRLLVL.

This chain joins TRBV11-3 and TRBJ2-5, with D perhaps being TRBD1 or TRBD2 (5 bases each). This CDR3 spans 13 amino acids. The V and J ends lost 2 bases and 5 bases respectively, with 9 bases between them. Germline V lookup: CDR1 SGHNT, CDR2 YENEEA. The CDR3 DNA follows: TGTGCCAGCAGCTTACGGGGCGGCGAGACCCAGTACTTC. Protein product: CASSLRGGETQYF.

This chain uses TRBV6-4 with TRBJ1-4; a possible D gene is TRBD1 (6 bases). Trimming took 3 bases from V and 5 from J, leaving 10 bases between them. CDR1 is MRHNA, CDR2 SNTAGT, per germline. The CDR3 sequence is 14 residues long. The CDR3 sequence: CASSEGGTNEKLFF. CDR3 DNA: TGTGCCAGCAGTGAGGGGGGCACGAATGAAAAACTGTTTTTT.

This clone showed up just once. The chain employs TRBV3-1 (or the pseudogene TRBV3-2) and TRBJ2-3; TRBD2 matches 8 bases. CDR3 length: 18 residues. Unmatched junction bases numbered 9, after V lost 1 base and J lost 0 bases. Germline CDR1 reads LGHDT; CDR2 reads YNNKEL (reference sequence). The CDR3 is CASSQGILAGTSTDTQYF. In DNA form, the CDR3 reads TGTGCCAGCAGCCAAGGGATCCTAGCGGGCACTAGCACAGATACGCAGTATTTT.

This clone was seen once. The gene calls are TRBV30 and TRBJ2-6; D possibly corresponds to TRBD1 (5 bases). The CDR3 contains 13 residues. CDR1 GTSNPN and CDR2 SVGIG come from the germline V gene (reference sequence). The CDR3, as DNA: TGTGGGGGCGCTCTGACTGGGGCCAACGTCCTGACTTTC. This codes for CGGALTGANVLTF.

CDR3: CASSLSLANQPQHF. The DNA for the CDR3 is TGTGCCAGCAGTTTATCGTTAGCGAATCAGCCCCAGCATTTT. The gene calls are TRBV27 and TRBJ1-5; D is unclear. V shed 0 bases and J shed 4 bases, with 7 bases lying between them. The CDR3 totals 14 residues. Germline CDR1 MNHEY, CDR2 SMNVEV (reference sequence).

The genes are TRBV6-4 and TRBJ1-5; D remains unclear. From germline, CDR1 is MRHNA and CDR2 SNTAGT. This CDR3 region has 15 residues. The germline V and J ends were trimmed by 6 bases and 2 bases, with 14 bases remaining between them. The CDR3: CASSQRRGGNQPQHF. DNA of the CDR3: TGTGCCAGCAGCCAGCGACGTGGTGGCAATCAGCCCCAGCATTTT.

The rearrangement uses TRBV7-9 and TRBJ2-1; D is perhaps TRBD1 (6 bases). Germline V lookup: CDR1 SEHNR, CDR2 FQNEAQ (reference sequence). This CDR3 spans 15 amino acids. V was clipped by 5 bases and J by 3 bases, with 14 bases between them. The CDR3, as DNA: TGTGCCAGCAGCATTCCGGGACACCTCTACAATGAGCAGTTCTTC. This encodes CASSIPGHLYNEQFF.

The chain combines TRBV25-1 with TRBJ2-5; 12 bases fit TRBD1. Germline trimming cut 4 bases from V and 4 bases from J; bases unmatched to any gene: 7. CDR1 is MGHDK, CDR2 SYGVNS, per germline. This CDR3 contains 16 residues. CDR3 nucleotide sequence: TGTGCCAGCAGTGTACCGGGACAGGGGGCTAGAGAGACCCAGTACTTC. This codes for CASSVPGQGARETQYF.

The genes are TRBV13 and TRBJ2-5; D not certain. The ends were cut back, 5 bases at V and 1 base at J, with 2 bases in the middle. In germline, CDR1 is PRHDT, CDR2 FYEKMQ (reference sequence). The CDR3 loop spans 11 amino acids. The CDR3 sequence is CASSLQETQYF. CDR3 nucleotide sequence: TGTGCCAGCAGCCTCCAAGAGACCCAGTACTTC.

This chain uses TRBV5-1 with TRBJ2-5, with 10 bases matching TRBD2. The germline gives CDR1 SGHRS, CDR2 YFSETQ. There are 18 residues in the CDR3. The J segment lost 2 bases and the V segment lost 0 bases, leaving 10 bases of the junction unmatched. The CDR3 DNA follows: TGCGCCAGCAGCTTGGTGGTAGCGGGAGGACTAAAACAAGAGACCCAGTACTTC. Amino acids: CASSLVVAGGLKQETQYF.

As for this clone: One junction end disagrees with the germline gene, perhaps due to a read error. The V gene is TRBV10-3, the J gene TRBJ1-6; D unclear. The CDR3 length is 14 residues. Germline CDR1 and CDR2: ENHRY and SYGVKD. The CDR3: CALSAVGMNSPLHF. The CDR3 nucleotides read TGTGCCCTCAGCGCAGTAGGTATGAATTCACCCCTCCACTTT.

V usage is TRBV4-3 and J usage is TRBJ2-3; 14 bases agree with TRBD2. This CDR3 spans 20 amino acids. Germline V gives CDR1 LGHNA, CDR2 YSLEER. V lost 0 bases, J lost 0 bases, and 8 bases stayed unmatched. The CDR3 loop reads CASSQDRGLAGATSTDTQYF. For the CDR3, the DNA is TGCGCCAGCAGCCAAGATCGGGGACTAGCGGGAGCAACTAGCACAGATACGCAGTATTTT.

The chain has TRBV6-5 and TRBJ2-7, with 8 positions matching TRBD1. The J segment lost 3 bases and the V segment lost 11 bases, leaving 9 bases of the junction unmatched. CDR1 and CDR2 (germline): MNHEY, SVGAGI. The CDR3 is made up of 13 amino acids. The CDR3, as DNA: TGTGCCTCCTCGGACAGGGACCTCTACGAGCAGTACTTC. It codes for CASSDRDLYEQYF.

The rearrangement uses TRBV29-1 and TRBJ2-1; the D is unclear. The V and J ends lost 6 bases and 7 bases respectively, with 13 bases between them. The germline V gene encodes CDR1 SQVTM and CDR2 ANQGSEA. The CDR3 loop spans 12 amino acids. CDR3: CSVGRPGNEQFF. The CDR3 DNA reads TGCAGCGTCGGACGGCCTGGGAATGAGCAGTTCTTC.

This clone was detected a few times. The rearrangement joins TRBV4-1 to TRBJ1-1; a possible D gene is TRBD1 (5 bases). Germline CDR1 reads MGHRA; CDR2 reads YSYEKL. CDR3 size: 12 residues. Between the trimmed V and J ends, which lost 4 bases and 5 bases, there was a span of 8 bases. CDR3 sequence: CASSPDRTEAFF. For the CDR3, the DNA is TGCGCCAGCAGCCCCGACAGAACTGAAGCTTTCTTT.

The chain joins TRBV7-9 to TRBJ2-7; TRBD1 aligns across 7 bases. The V gene's germline CDR1 is SEHNR and CDR2 FQNEAQ (reference sequence). The CDR3 has 14 amino acids. Unmatched junction bases numbered 9, after V lost 5 bases and J lost 5 bases. The CDR3 loop reads CASSANRGRHEQYF. The CDR3 nucleotides are TGTGCCAGCAGCGCAAACAGGGGAAGGCACGAGCAGTACTTC.

The chain employs TRBV24-1 and TRBJ2-1, with D perhaps matching TRBD2 (5 bases). Looked up from germline, CDR1 is KGHDR and CDR2 is SFDVKD. With 3 bases removed from V and 5 bases from J, the gap between germline ends came to 13 bases. This CDR3 is 15 amino acids long. This CDR3 reads CATSDAAGNDNEQFF. DNA of the CDR3: TGTGCCACCAGTGATGCCGCCGGGAACGACAATGAGCAGTTCTTC.

The chain couples TRBV15 to TRBJ2-7, with a weak D call TRBD1 (5 bases). Trimming removed 1 base from V and 7 bases from J, with 8 bases in between. The CDR3 is 12 amino acids. Germline CDR1 is LNHNV and CDR2 is YYDKDF (reference sequence). The CDR3 DNA reads TGTGCCACCAGCAGAGGAAACAGGGAGCAGTACTTC. Its translation: CATSRGNREQYF.

V and J are TRBV30 and TRBJ1-1; D might be TRBD1 (5 bases). The CDR3 runs to 14 residues. The germline gives CDR1 GTSNPN, CDR2 SVGIG (reference sequence). V gave up 5 bases and J gave up 1 base, with 14 bases separating them. The chain's CDR3 is CAWGNTGRNTEAFF. The CDR3 region has the DNA TGTGCCTGGGGCAACACAGGTCGGAACACTGAAGCTTTCTTT.

The chain combines TRBV2 with TRBJ1-5; TRBD1 matches 9 bases. The germline gives CDR1 SNHLY, CDR2 FYNNEI. V shed 5 bases and J 8 bases; nucleotides not matched to a gene: 10. This CDR3 comprises 15 residues. CDR3: CASSITGGIGEPQHF. In nucleotides, the CDR3 is TGTGCCAGCAGTATTACAGGGGGCATAGGGGAGCCCCAGCATTTT.